The 3 T cell receptor beta chains below come from one sample, sequenced in a study of T cells in women clearing cervical HPV infection (dated 2018 in TCRdb). Libraries were constructed by the immunoSEQ multiplex PCR assay. The table was pulled from immuneACCESS by TCRdb, which kept in-frame rearrangements only. Such tables lose some clones; where checked, under half of the loss comes from unresolved V genes, and the rest has no known cause. The sample's own table lists about 28,000 clones. The ten largest clones add up to around 9.2% of the sample. Sample: blood buffy coat. The receptor set was obtained from a woman between 18 and 75 years old with a cervical HPV16 infection that either progressed to CIN3+ or cleared (not recorded which).

The CDR3 spells CSARDTRLAGLNEQFF. The CDR3 DNA, read in part, is TGCAGTGCTAGAGATACGAGACTAGCGGGTTTAAATGAG. V usage is TRBV20-1 and J usage is TRBJ2-1, with TRBD2 matching over 10 bases. The CDR3 goes on 3 residues after the read ends, and that part is filled in from the germline J gene. Germline trimming cut 0 bases from V and 7 bases from J; bases unmatched to any gene: 9. The length of the CDR3 is 16 residues. Germline V gives CDR1 DFQATT, CDR2 SNEGSKA (reference sequence).

With respect to this clone: The DNA ends 3 residues before the CDR3 does, and the rest of the CDR3 is filled in from the germline J gene. This chain connects TRBV20-1 to TRBJ2-1; tentatively, D is TRBD2 (6 bases). The CDR3 sequence is 14 residues long. The germline CDR1 and CDR2 sequences are DFQATT and SNEGSKA (reference sequence). The V end was cut by 6 bases, the J end by 7 bases, with 19 bases between. The sequenced part of the CDR3 DNA is TGCAGTGCGACGGGGGAGGAGGATAGGAATGAG. This sequence encodes CSATGEEDRNE. The complete CDR3 protein is CSATGEEDRNEQFF.

As regards this clone: From the germline J gene comes the end of the CDR3, since the read stops 3 residues before it. The chain carries TRBV7-2 and TRBJ2-5; D call uncertain. The V gene's germline CDR1 is SGHTA and CDR2 FQGNSA. The CDR3 runs 14 residues. The germline V and J ends were trimmed by 1 base and 5 bases, with 11 bases remaining between them. The chain's CDR3 is CASSLVSIRETQYF. Partial CDR3 DNA: TGTGCCAGCAGCTTAGTTTCTATACGGGAGACC.